The source of this T cell receptor (beta chain) is a study of blood T cell repertoires in COVID-19. Germline-derived CDR1 and CDR2 are MDHEN and SYDVKM. The CDR3 is 12 residues long. V dropped 3 bases and J dropped 4 bases, with 7 bases sitting between them. The protocol was immunoSEQ multiplex PCR, while the TCRdb copy is restricted to in-frame clones and leaves out a portion. The sample has roughly 380,000 clones; roughly 90% are singletons. Participant-reported clinical history was the basis for cohort assignment. Within 2 weeks before study entry, exposed participants met a COVID-19 case. Notes on this clone: Within the sample, other DNA sequences also encode this same CDR3.

Sequenced sample: PBMCs or T cells enriched from blood (not recorded which). The TCR sequence derives from a woman aged 25 to 39 who had been exposed to COVID-19. This chain joins TRBV28 and TRBJ2-7; tentatively, D is TRBD2 (6 bases). The CDR3 protein is CASSLEGYEQYF. CDR3 in DNA: TGTGCCAGCAGTTTGGAGGGGTACGAGCAGTACTTC. Complete variable domain (other parts from reference TRBV28 and TRBJ2-7): DVKVTQSSRYLVKRTGEKVFLECVQDMDHENMFWYRQDPGLGLRLIYFSYDVKMKEKGDIPEGYSVSREKKERFSLILESASTNQTSMYLCASSLEGYEQYFGPGTRLTVT.